Given below is one TCR beta chain in context. Its antigen is not identified. Germline CDR1 MNHEY, CDR2 SVGEGT. V lost 0 bases, J lost 0 bases, and 12 bases stayed unmatched. CDR3 length: 20 residues. The data were taken from a study of response to subunit inactivated influenza vaccine. General study findings and limits: There was a suggestion from the authors that each seasonal influenza vaccination recruits few new T cells.

One entry per CDR3 protein, called by TCRdb with MiXCR from the RT-PCR reads. Among some 520,000 distinct CDR3 sequences listed, about 17% were seen once. The receptor's source is a man in his fifties or sixties who received an inactivated influenza vaccine. The V call is TRBV6-2 or TRBV6-3, the J call TRBJ1-3, with TRBD1 identical over 9 bases. The source was CD4+ T cells sorted from PBMCs, collected less than 30 months after vaccination. CDR3 nucleotides: TGTGCCAGCAGTTACTCGATCTTTCGGGGACAGGGAAACTCTGGAAACACCATATATTTT. Translation: CASSYSIFRGQGNSGNTIYF.